This T cell receptor beta chain is drawn from a study of cytomegalovirus exposure and HLA in healthy donors. Overall study context: Genetic ancestry analysis placed over 65% of the 398 donors that were genotyped in the Caucasian-associated cluster. Study outcomes and limitations: CMV serostatus alone was available as immune exposure information. A later analysis linked a missense DCLRE1C variant to TCR beta V- and J-gene trimming.

Germline V lookup: CDR1 MNHEY, CDR2 SVGAGI. The CDR3 is 15 amino acids. Germline trimming cut 2 bases from V and 7 bases from J; bases unmatched to any gene: 5. Amplification used 60 Vbeta primers and 13 Jbeta primers. In the authors' methods: A follow-up analysis tallied some 80 million unique TCR beta chains, some 11 million shared. Data came from immunoSEQ multiplex PCR; TCRdb stores just in-frame clones and leaves some out. D and trimming were read from the DNA, whereas the V and J calls and clone size are those reported in that table. The sample carries about 170,000 clones, over 80% recorded once. This clone has a single count. Its target is unknown.

Sequencing was performed on PBMCs. This receptor was obtained from a boy aged 2 to 10 in good health and CMV-seronegative. The chain links TRBV6-5 to TRBJ2-1; 10 bases align to TRBD2. The CDR3 is CASSYLAGDKNEQFF. DNA of the CDR3: TGTGCCAGCAGTTACCTAGCGGGAGATAAAAATGAGCAGTTCTTC.